Below, 10 T cell receptor beta chains from the same sample are listed, as sequenced in a study of cytomegalovirus exposure and HLA in healthy donors. PCR amplification relied on 60 Vbeta primers (plus 13 Jbeta primers). Sequencing was performed with immunoSEQ multiplex PCR; in TCRdb, only in-frame clones are kept and a portion is missing. In the table there are roughly 220,000 clones, approximately 85% of which are singletons. Sequencing used PBMCs. The receptor source for this set is a woman between 40 and 55 years old in good health and CMV-seronegative.

J is TRBJ2-7 and V is TRBV7-9, with TRBD2 matching over 7 bases. The CDR3 totals 13 residues. Germline values: CDR1 SEHNR, CDR2 FQNEAQ (reference sequence). Trimming cost V 5 bases and J 3 bases; bases outside gene matches: 4. CDR3 in amino acids: CASSPSGNYEQYF. The CDR3 bases are TGTGCCAGCAGCCCTAGCGGAAACTACGAGCAGTACTTC.

V is TRBV5-3 and J is TRBJ2-2; 11 bases are shared with TRBD2. TRBV5-3 belongs to the ORF category, with a function that is uncertain. The CDR3 loop spans 16 amino acids. V shed 4 bases and J 8 bases; nucleotides not matched to a gene: 10. Written as DNA, the CDR3 is TGTGCCAGAAGCAACCTAGCGGGAGGTCTCGTAGGGGAGCTGTTTTTT. This sequence encodes CARSNLAGGLVGELFF.

The J gene is TRBJ2-1, the V gene TRBV10-2; 11 positions agree with TRBD2. In germline, CDR1 is WSHSY, CDR2 SAAADI. The CDR3 totals 16 residues. V shed 4 bases and J 4 bases; nucleotides not matched to a gene: 6. The CDR3 is CASSGYRLAGYNEQFF. The DNA for the CDR3 is TGCGCCAGCAGTGGCTATAGACTAGCGGGATACAATGAGCAGTTCTTC.

CDR3 sequence: CASSLRGTGLNEQYF. DNA for the CDR3: TGTGCCAGCAGCTTAAGAGGGACAGGGCTCAACGAGCAGTACTTC. V is TRBV11-2 and J is TRBJ2-7, with TRBD1 matching 9 bases. CDR1 is SGHAT and CDR2 is FQNNGV in the germline V gene. Unmatched junction bases numbered 7, after V lost 2 bases and J lost 5 bases. This CDR3 region has 15 residues.

The gene calls are TRBV11-2 and TRBJ2-5, with 14 bases lining up with TRBD2. V dropped 1 base and J dropped 5; count of bases not matched to a gene: 6. The CDR3 length is 17 residues. From germline, CDR1 is SGHAT and CDR2 FQNNGV. The DNA for the CDR3 is TGTGCCAGCAGCTTAGGGGGACTAGCGGGAGCTCTGGAGACCCAGTACTTC. Translated, it gives CASSLGGLAGALETQYF.

This sequence joins TRBV30 and TRBJ2-1; 8 nucleotides line up with TRBD2. Germline V gene lookup returns CDR1 GTSNPN and CDR2 SVGIG (reference sequence). V dropped 4 bases and J dropped 10; count of bases not matched to a gene: 15. This CDR3 is 15 amino acids long. CDR3 nucleotides: TGTGCCTGGAACGCCCTCGCGGGGGGCCAGAGGGAGCAGTTCTTC. As protein: CAWNALAGGQREQFF.

The chain links TRBV7-3 to TRBJ2-1; D is ambiguous. Germline assignment: CDR1 SGHTA and CDR2 FQGTGA. CDR3 length: 14 residues. V lost 1 base and J lost 7, with 11 bases in between. CDR3 protein: CASSLSLGRNEQFF. Written as DNA, the CDR3 is TGTGCCAGCAGCTTAAGTCTAGGAAGGAATGAGCAGTTCTTC.

The J gene is TRBJ2-1, the V gene TRBV7-8; no clear D. V lost 5 bases and J 4 bases, leaving 15 bases between the germline ends. The CDR3 length is 15 residues. From germline, CDR1 is SGHVS and CDR2 FQNEAQ. The CDR3 spells CASSPRALIYNEQFF. The CDR3 DNA reads as TGTGCCAGCAGCCCCCGAGCACTTATTTACAATGAGCAGTTCTTC.

J is TRBJ2-1 and V is TRBV18; 12 bases match TRBD2. Germline V gives CDR1 KGHSH, CDR2 LQKENI. The CDR3 spans 19 residues. With 3 bases clipped from V and 0 bases from J, the junction kept 9 bases outside the gene matches. The CDR3: CASSPPGLAGPSSYNEQFF. The CDR3 region has the DNA TGTGCCAGCTCACCGCCGGGACTAGCGGGCCCCAGCTCCTACAATGAGCAGTTCTTC.

CDR3 nucleotide sequence: TGTGCCTGGGGTAGTAGCTCCTACAATGAGCAGTTCTTC. Protein: CAWGSSSYNEQFF. V usage is TRBV30 and J usage is TRBJ2-1, with D unclear. The germline gives CDR1 GTSNPN, CDR2 SVGIG (reference sequence). Trimming cost V 5 bases and J 0 bases, with 8 bases left between them. The CDR3 is 13 amino acids.